The 15 T cell receptor beta chains reported below all come from one sample, sequenced in a study of regulatory T cells in long-lasting Graves disease. Time point described: newly diagnosed GD, antithyroid drugs for less than 3 months. The TCR library was prepared using RNA isolated from PBMCs. The authors built TCR beta libraries using iRepertoire HTBI primers and Arm-PCR of CDR3 regions. One entry per CDR3 protein results from TCRdb running MiXCR on the multiplex PCR reads. The sample holds 530,000 or so distinct CDR3 sequences, 15% to 20% seen once. This same sample was also part of a study on T cells in Graves' hyperthyroidism and ophthalmopathy.

Source: peripheral blood mononuclear cells (PBMCs), taken at new diagnosis, from a patient treated with antithyroid drugs. The receptors derive from a man between 18 and 35 years old with Graves disease.

This clonotype has a count of ten or more. The chain links TRBV2 to TRBJ1-1; possibly TRBD1 for D (6 bases). The CDR3 length is 14 residues. The V gene's germline CDR1 is SNHLY and CDR2 FYNNEI. Deletions cut 7 bases from V and 3 bases from J, with 15 bases between. As DNA, the CDR3 is TGTGCCAGCAATAACAGGGCCCGAGACACTGAAGCTTTCTTT. Its protein is CASNNRARDTEAFF.

This clonotype has ten or more counts. The rearrangement links TRBV27 to TRBJ2-7, with TRBD2 as a possible D gene (5 bases). Deletions cut 2 bases from V and 5 bases from J, with 16 bases between. This CDR3 has 15 residues. Germline lookup yields CDR1 MNHEY and CDR2 SMNVEV (reference sequence). This CDR3 reads CASSLRPGSPHEQYF. In DNA, the CDR3 is TGTGCCAGCAGTTTAAGGCCTGGGAGCCCCCACGAGCAGTACTTC.

V usage is TRBV5-1 and J usage is TRBJ2-5, with D uncertain. The V and J ends lost 2 bases and 4 bases respectively, with 12 bases between them. Per the germline V gene, CDR1 is SGHRS and CDR2 is YFSETQ. This CDR3 region has 14 residues. DNA of the CDR3: TGCGCCAGCAGCTTAGGCGGACGTCCAGAGACCCAGTACTTC. Translation: CASSLGGRPETQYF.

The rearrangement links TRBV5-6 to TRBJ1-2, with 7 nucleotides matching TRBD1. The junction had 7 bases not matched to a gene; V was cut back by 0 bases and J by 8 bases. Germline loops: CDR1 SGHDT, CDR2 YYEEEE. The CDR3 has 14 residues. This CDR3 reads CASSLGQGVMGYTF. The DNA for the CDR3 is TGTGCCAGCAGCTTGGGGCAGGGGGTGATGGGCTACACCTTC.

This clonotype appeared a few times. The V and J genes are TRBV14 and TRBJ2-5; 8 nucleotides agree with TRBD2. The trim removed 1 base at V and 2 bases at J, leaving 18 bases unmatched. The CDR3 contains 20 residues. The V gene's germline CDR1 is SGHDN and CDR2 FVKESK. In nucleotides, the CDR3 is TGTGCCAGCAGCCAAGGCGCAAAAGGCGGGGGCGGGAGGCCTCAAGAGACCCAGTACTTC. Residues: CASSQGAKGGGGRPQETQYF.

This clonotype occurred a few times. CDR3 sequence: CASSPFGGKETQYF. DNA for the CDR3: TGTGCCAGCAGCCCCTTTGGGGGGAAAGAGACCCAGTACTTC. This chain joins TRBV13 and TRBJ2-5; TRBD2 is a possible D gene (6 bases). The CDR3 totals 14 residues. Deletions cut 5 bases from V and 3 bases from J, with 13 bases between. Germline lookup yields CDR1 PRHDT and CDR2 FYEKMQ (reference sequence).

This clonotype was counted many times. This chain joins TRBV20-1 and TRBJ2-1; D call uncertain. V was clipped by 7 bases and J by 5 bases, with 9 bases between them. CDR1 DFQATT and CDR2 SNEGSKA come from the germline V gene (reference sequence). The CDR3 consists of 11 residues. The CDR3 bases are TGCAGTGGGATAGGAAACAATGAGCAGTTCTTC. Translating it yields CSGIGNNEQFF.

This clonotype was counted a few times. V is TRBV28 and J is TRBJ2-1; 7 bases line up with TRBD1. Per the germline V gene, CDR1 is MDHEN and CDR2 is SYDVKM. V gave up 5 bases and J gave up 8 bases; unmatched junction bases: 3. This CDR3 comprises 12 residues. DNA for the CDR3: TGTGCCAGCAGTCGACAGGGAGATGAGCAGTTCTTC. It is translated as CASSRQGDEQFF.

Turning to this clonotype: At one of its ends the junction is not consistent with the germline gene, which may arise from a read error. The rearrangement links TRBV10-2 to TRBJ2-1, with D hard to call. Germline V lookup: CDR1 WSHSY, CDR2 SAAADI. CDR3 size: 16 residues. The CDR3 loop reads CSSRNPGDFSYNEQFF. Here the CDR3 DNA reads TGCTCCAGCAGGAACCCGGGTGATTTTTCCTACAATGAGCAGTTCTTC.

The chain has TRBV29-1 and TRBJ2-7; D uncertain. The CDR3 has 11 amino acids. The ends were cut back, 7 bases at V and 2 bases at J, with 9 bases in the middle. The germline gives CDR1 SQVTM, CDR2 ANQGSEA. CDR3 protein: CSGTFPYEQYF. In DNA form, the CDR3 reads TGCAGCGGTACCTTTCCCTACGAGCAGTACTTC.

This clonotype has just a few counts. The CDR3 loop reads CASSLASGSPGELFF. The CDR3 DNA reads as TGCGCCAGCAGCTTGGCTAGCGGGAGCCCCGGGGAGCTGTTTTTT. The chain has TRBV5-1 and TRBJ2-2; 10 bases are a match to TRBD2. The J segment lost 6 bases and the V segment lost 0 bases, leaving 2 bases of the junction unmatched. This CDR3 has 15 amino acids. Germline CDR1 and CDR2: SGHRS and YFSETQ.

This clonotype was detected ten times or more. This chain uses TRBV27 with TRBJ2-7, with D possibly matching TRBD2 (5 bases). Germline V lookup: CDR1 MNHEY, CDR2 SMNVEV (reference sequence). V lost 3 bases to trimming and J lost 4 bases, with 25 bases between them. The CDR3 runs to 18 residues. The CDR3 reads CASSFRLLGTGILYEQYF. The CDR3, as DNA: TGTGCCAGCAGTTTCCGCCTACTAGGAACGGGTATCCTGTACGAGCAGTACTTC.

V usage is TRBV20-1 and J usage is TRBJ2-3; TRBD2 agrees at 9 bases. The V gene end was trimmed by 5 bases and the J gene end by 0 bases; junction bases not matched to a gene: 6. CDR3 length equals 15 residues. Germline loops: CDR1 DFQATT, CDR2 SNEGSKA (reference sequence). The CDR3: CSASRLAASTDTQYF. The CDR3 nucleotides are TGCAGTGCTTCTAGACTAGCGGCTAGCACAGATACGCAGTATTTT.

The chain employs TRBV2 and TRBJ2-2, with 12 bases that match TRBD1. There are 14 residues in the CDR3. Germline CDR1 SNHLY, CDR2 FYNNEI. After removal of 11 bases from V and 3 bases from J, the junction contained 4 bases not matched to a gene. The CDR3 spells CAPRDRGHTGELFF. The CDR3 DNA follows: TGTGCCCCCCGGGACAGGGGGCACACCGGGGAGCTGTTTTTT.

This clonotype was counted between two and nine times. This sequence joins TRBV19 and TRBJ2-1; 10 nucleotides match TRBD2. The CDR3 is 15 residues long. The junction had 6 bases not matched to a gene; V was cut back by 2 bases and J by 8 bases. Germline V gives CDR1 LNHDA, CDR2 SQIVND (reference sequence). CDR3 residues: CASSIRPSGSDEQFF. DNA of the CDR3: TGTGCCAGTAGTATACGGCCTAGCGGGAGCGATGAGCAGTTCTTC.